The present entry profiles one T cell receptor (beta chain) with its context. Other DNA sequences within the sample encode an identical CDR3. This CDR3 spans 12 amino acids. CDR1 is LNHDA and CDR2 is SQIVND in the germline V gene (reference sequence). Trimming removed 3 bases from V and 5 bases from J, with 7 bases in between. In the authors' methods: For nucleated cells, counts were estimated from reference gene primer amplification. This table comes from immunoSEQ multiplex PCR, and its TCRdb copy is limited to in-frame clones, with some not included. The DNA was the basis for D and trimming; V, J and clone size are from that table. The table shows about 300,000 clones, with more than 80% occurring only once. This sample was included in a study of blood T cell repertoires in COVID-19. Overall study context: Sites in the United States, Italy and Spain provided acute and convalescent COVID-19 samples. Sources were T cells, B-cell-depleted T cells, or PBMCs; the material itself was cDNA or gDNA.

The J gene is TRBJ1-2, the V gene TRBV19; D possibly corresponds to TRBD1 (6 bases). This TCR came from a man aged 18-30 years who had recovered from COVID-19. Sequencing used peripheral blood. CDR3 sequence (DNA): TGTGCCAGTAGTATTGGACAGTATGGCTACACCTTC. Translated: CASSIGQYGYTF.